This paragraph covers one TCR beta chain sequence. What it binds is unknown. The library attached unique molecular identifiers to individual cDNA molecules. TCRdb independently ran MiXCR on the RACE reads; one entry per CDR3 protein. Counted here are about 82,000 distinct CDR3 sequences, roughly 10% occurring once; the ten biggest clones make up around 5%. V shed 7 bases, J shed 4 bases, and the junction held 11 bases outside the gene matches. Germline V lookup: CDR1 GTSNPN, CDR2 SVGIG (reference sequence). The CDR3 loop spans 14 amino acids. These data are taken from a study of human T cells and chemical hapten exposure. Study in general: DPC at 2% was the sensitizing agent, placed on around 2 cm by around 2 cm of upper inner arm skin.

Time point specified: patch test 2, 6 weeks after DPC sensitization. Treatment specified: therapeutic diphenylcyclopropenone sensitization with weekly scalp DPC. Study outcomes and limitations: Significantly more large CDR3 similarity clusters arose among expanded TCRs than among controls. TCRs whose frequency exceeded 1 in 1000 remained the same following DPC sensitization.

This TCR was recovered from a woman aged 50 to 60 with alopecia areata. Some clones in this sample may be carry-over from other donors' samples. The chain links TRBV30 to TRBJ1-1; 8 bases are shared with TRBD1. The sample here was whole blood, taken in connection with sensitization to the hapten diphenylcyclopropenone (DPC). CDR3 coding DNA: TGTGCCTACTACCACAGGGGGTTGGCCACTGAAGCTTTCTTT. Its translation is CAYYHRGLATEAFF.